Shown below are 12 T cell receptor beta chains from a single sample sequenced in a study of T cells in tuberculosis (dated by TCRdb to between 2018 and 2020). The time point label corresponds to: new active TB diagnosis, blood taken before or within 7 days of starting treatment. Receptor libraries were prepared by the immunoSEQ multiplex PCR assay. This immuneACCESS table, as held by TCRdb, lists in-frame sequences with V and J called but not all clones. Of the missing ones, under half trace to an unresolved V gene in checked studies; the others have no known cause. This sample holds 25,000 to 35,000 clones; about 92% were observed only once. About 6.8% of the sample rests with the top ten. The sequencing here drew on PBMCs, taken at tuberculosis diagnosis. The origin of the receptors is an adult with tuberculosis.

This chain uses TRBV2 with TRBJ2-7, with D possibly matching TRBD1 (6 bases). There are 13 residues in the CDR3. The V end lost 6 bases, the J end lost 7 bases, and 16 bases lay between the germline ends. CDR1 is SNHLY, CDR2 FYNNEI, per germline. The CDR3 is CASRDRQAWEQYF. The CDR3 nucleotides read TGTGCCAGCAGGGATCGACAGGCCTGGGAGCAGTACTTC.

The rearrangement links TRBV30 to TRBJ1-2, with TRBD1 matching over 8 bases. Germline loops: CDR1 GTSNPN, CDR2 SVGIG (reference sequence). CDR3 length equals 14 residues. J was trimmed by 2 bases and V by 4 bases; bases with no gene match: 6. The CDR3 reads CAWTPRQGNYGYTF. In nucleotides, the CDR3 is TGTGCCTGGACACCAAGACAGGGGAACTATGGCTACACCTTC.

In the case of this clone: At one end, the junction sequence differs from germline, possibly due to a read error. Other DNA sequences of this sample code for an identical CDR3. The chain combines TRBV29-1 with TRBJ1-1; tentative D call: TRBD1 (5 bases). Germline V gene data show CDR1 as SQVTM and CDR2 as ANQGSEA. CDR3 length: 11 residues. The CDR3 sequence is CSVGRGSKAFF. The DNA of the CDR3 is TGTAGCGTTGGTAGGGGTTCGAAAGCTTTCTTT.

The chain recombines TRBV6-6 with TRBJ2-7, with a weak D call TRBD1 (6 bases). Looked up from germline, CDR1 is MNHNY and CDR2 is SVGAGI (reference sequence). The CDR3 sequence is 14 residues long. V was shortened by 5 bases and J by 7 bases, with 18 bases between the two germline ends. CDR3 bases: TGTGCCAGCAGTCCATTACAGGGTTTCTGGGAGCAGTACTTC. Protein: CASSPLQGFWEQYF.

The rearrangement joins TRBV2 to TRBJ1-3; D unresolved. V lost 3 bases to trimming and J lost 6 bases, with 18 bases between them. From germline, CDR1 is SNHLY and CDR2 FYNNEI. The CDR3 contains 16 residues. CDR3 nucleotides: TGTGCCAGCAGTGACGAGCGGGGAAGTCGGGCAAACACCATATATTTT. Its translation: CASSDERGSRANTIYF.

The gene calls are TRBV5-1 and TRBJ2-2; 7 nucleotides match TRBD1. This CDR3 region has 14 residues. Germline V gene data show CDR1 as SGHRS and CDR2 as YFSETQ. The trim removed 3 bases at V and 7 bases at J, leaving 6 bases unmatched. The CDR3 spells CASSSRTGGGELFF. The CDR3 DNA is TGCGCCAGCAGCTCCCGGACAGGTGGCGGGGAGCTGTTTTTT.

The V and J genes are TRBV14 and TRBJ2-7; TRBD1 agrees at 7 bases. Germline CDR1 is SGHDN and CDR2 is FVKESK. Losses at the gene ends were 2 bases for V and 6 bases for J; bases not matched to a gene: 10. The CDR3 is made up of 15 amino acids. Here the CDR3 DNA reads TGTGCCAGCAGCCAAACCGAACGGACAGGAGCCGAGCAGTACTTC. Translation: CASSQTERTGAEQYF.

DNA for the CDR3: TGTGCCAGCAGTTACATGGGACAGGGGGGGACTGAAGCTTTCTTT. Protein product: CASSYMGQGGTEAFF. V is TRBV6-5 and J is TRBJ1-1, with 11 bases identical to TRBD1. The CDR3 runs 15 residues. The V segment lost 2 bases and the J segment 5 bases; nucleotides outside the gene matches: 4. Germline lookup yields CDR1 MNHEY and CDR2 SVGAGI.

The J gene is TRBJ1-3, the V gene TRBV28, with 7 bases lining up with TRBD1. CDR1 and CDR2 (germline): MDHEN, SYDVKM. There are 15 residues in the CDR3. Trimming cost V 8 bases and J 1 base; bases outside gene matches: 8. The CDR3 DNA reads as TGTGCCAGCGGGGAAGACAGGGTTTCTGGAAACACCATATATTTT. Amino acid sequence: CASGEDRVSGNTIYF. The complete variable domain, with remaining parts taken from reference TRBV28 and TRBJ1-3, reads DVKVTQSSRYLVKRTGEKVFLECVQDMDHENMFWYRQDPGLGLRLIYFSYDVKMKEKGDIPEGYSVSREKKERFSLILESASTNQTSMYLCASGEDRVSGNTIYFGEGSWLTVV.

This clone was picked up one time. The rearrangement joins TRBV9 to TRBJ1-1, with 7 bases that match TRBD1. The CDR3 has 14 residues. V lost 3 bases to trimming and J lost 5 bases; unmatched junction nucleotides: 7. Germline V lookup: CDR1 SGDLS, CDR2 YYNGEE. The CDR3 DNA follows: TGTGCCAGCAGCGAAGGGGACAGAGAAACTGAAGCTTTCTTT. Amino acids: CASSEGDRETEAFF.

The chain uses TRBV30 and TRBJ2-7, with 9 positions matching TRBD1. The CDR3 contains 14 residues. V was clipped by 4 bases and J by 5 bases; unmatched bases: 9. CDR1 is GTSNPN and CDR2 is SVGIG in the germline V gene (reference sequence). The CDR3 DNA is TGTGCCTGGAACCCGGGACAGGGCACCCACGAGCAGTACTTC. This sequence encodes CAWNPGQGTHEQYF.

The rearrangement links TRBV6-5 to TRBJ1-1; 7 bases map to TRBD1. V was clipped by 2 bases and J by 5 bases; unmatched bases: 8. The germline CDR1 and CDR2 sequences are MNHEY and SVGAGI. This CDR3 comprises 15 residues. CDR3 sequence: CASSYQLGGATEAFF. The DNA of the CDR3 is TGTGCCAGCAGTTACCAGTTAGGGGGCGCAACTGAAGCTTTCTTT.